The T cell receptor (beta chain) under discussion was sequenced for a study of CD8+CD57+ T cells in acquired aplastic anemia. Overall study: DNA per sorted CD4+ or CD8+ sample ranged roughly 0.19 to 30 ug, averaging roughly 3.2 ug. Healthy donors gave 11 million or so reads on average for CD4+ cells. General observations from the study: Both patients and controls carried the same twenty-nine CD8+ CDR3 sequences.

Note on this clonotype: Its target is not known.

Germline V lookup: CDR1 SGHTA, CDR2 FQGTGA. CDR3 length equals 15 residues. Profiling that covered TCR beta VDJ and CDR3 relied on genomic DNA as its template. MiXCR, applied by TCRdb to the reads, yields one record per CDR3 protein. This table has hundreds of thousands of distinct CDR3 sequences, 55% to 75% appearing once. This rearrangement joins TRBV7-3 to TRBJ1-3; TRBD1 is a possible D gene (5 bases). The sequenced sample consisted of sorted CD4+, CD8+, or CD8+CD57+ T cells (not recorded which) from PBMCs. The sequence derives from a human donor in good health, serving as a control. The CDR3 region is CATSSDRGLYNTIYF. CDR3 DNA sequence: TGTGCTACCAGCAGTGATCGGGGCCTATATAACACCATATATTTT.